This entry lists 22 T cell receptor beta chains sequenced from one sample in a study of blood T cell repertoires in COVID-19. TCRdb keeps only in-frame clones here, not all; method: immunoSEQ multiplex PCR. The data show a few hundred thousand clones, 86% seen once. The sequencing sample was made of peripheral blood. Receptors originate from a man aged 60 to 75 with acute or convalescent COVID-19.

This chain joins TRBV18 and TRBJ2-1; TRBD2 aligns across 7 bases. CDR3 length: 17 residues. V lost 3 bases and J lost 4; bases outside the gene matches: 12. CDR1 and CDR2 (germline): KGHSH, LQKENI. This CDR3 is CASSPLLGGTNYNEQFF. CDR3 DNA: TGTGCCAGCTCACCCTTATTGGGAGGGACCAATTACAATGAGCAGTTCTTC.

The V and J genes are TRBV6-2 or TRBV6-3 and TRBJ2-1; 11 bases map to TRBD2. The V and J ends lost 2 bases and 10 bases, in that order; junction bases with no gene match: 13. Germline-derived CDR1 and CDR2 are MNHEY and SVGEGT. This CDR3 contains 17 residues. CDR3 nucleotides: TGTGCCAGCAGTTACGCGGCGGGGCTAGCGGGAGGTAGCGAGCAGTTCTTC. Its protein is CASSYAAGLAGGSEQFF.

The V call is TRBV7-9, the J call TRBJ1-1; 7 nucleotides align to TRBD1. J gave up 11 bases and V 3 bases, and 9 bases lay outside the gene matches. This CDR3 comprises 13 residues. CDR1 is SEHNR, CDR2 FQNEAQ, per germline (reference sequence). CDR3 amino acids: CASSFRDSFFAFF. CDR3 bases: TGTGCCAGCAGCTTCCGGGACAGCTTTTTTGCTTTCTTT.

The rearrangement joins TRBV18 to TRBJ2-3, with a weak D call TRBD1 (6 bases). The V gene lost 6 bases and the J gene lost 0 bases, with 13 bases spanning the gap. The CDR3 covers 15 residues. CDR1 KGHSH and CDR2 LQKENI come from the germline V gene. For the CDR3, the DNA is TGTGCCAGCTCCCGGGACAACCCTAGCACAGATACGCAGTATTTT. As protein: CASSRDNPSTDTQYF.

This chain uses TRBV25-1 with TRBJ1-3, with D possibly matching TRBD1 (5 bases). V was clipped by 8 bases and J by 6 bases, with 11 bases between them. Germline CDR1 MGHDK, CDR2 SYGVNS. This CDR3 has 12 amino acids. CDR3 bases: TGTGCCAGCCGGGGCGGGGAAAACACCATATATTTT. Encoded protein: CASRGGENTIYF.

The V call is TRBV4-1, the J call TRBJ2-1; 7 nucleotides align to TRBD2. The V gene's germline CDR1 is MGHRA and CDR2 YSYEKL. After removal of 0 bases from V and 6 bases from J, the junction contained 5 bases not matched to a gene. The CDR3 totals 15 residues. This CDR3 reads CASSQESGIVNEQFF. CDR3 DNA sequence: TGCGCCAGCAGCCAAGAAAGCGGGATTGTCAATGAGCAGTTCTTC.

The chain is built from TRBV28 and TRBJ2-3; 11 nucleotides match TRBD1. The V gene's germline CDR1 is MDHEN and CDR2 SYDVKM. The CDR3 totals 15 residues. V dropped 1 base and J dropped 8; count of bases not matched to a gene: 5. The CDR3 nucleotides read TGTGCCAGCAGTTTATCCGGGACAGGGGGAGGTACGCAGTATTTT. Translating it yields CASSLSGTGGGTQYF.

This clone is a singleton in its sample. The chain joins TRBV30 to TRBJ1-1; 8 nucleotides match TRBD1. CDR3 length: 15 residues. V shed 0 bases, J shed 8 bases, and the junction held 11 bases outside the gene matches. Germline lookup yields CDR1 GTSNPN and CDR2 SVGIG (reference sequence). CDR3 region: CAWSVDGQGYEEAFF. CDR3 DNA: TGTGCCTGGAGTGTGGATGGACAGGGCTACGAGGAAGCTTTCTTT.

V is TRBV15 and J is TRBJ2-1, with 11 bases lining up with TRBD2. The CDR3 spans 17 residues. Per the germline V gene, CDR1 is LNHNV and CDR2 is YYDKDF (reference sequence). J gave up 3 bases and V 3 bases, and 7 bases lay outside the gene matches. The CDR3 loop is CATSRELAGVRYNEQFF. The CDR3 DNA reads as TGTGCCACCAGCAGGGAACTAGCGGGAGTTCGCTACAATGAGCAGTTCTTC. The full variable domain, its missing parts supplied by reference TRBV15 and TRBJ2-1, is DAMVIQNPRYQVTQFGKPVTLSCSQTLNHNVMYWYQQKSSQAPKLLFHYYDKDFNNEADTPDNFQSRRPNTSFCFLDIRSPGLGDTAMYLCATSRELAGVRYNEQFFGPGTRLTVL.

The chain uses TRBV5-8 and TRBJ2-3, with TRBD2 matching over 9 bases. The germline V gene encodes CDR1 SGHTS and CDR2 YDEGEE. The CDR3 runs 16 residues. V was clipped by 3 bases and J by 0 bases; unmatched bases: 5. DNA of the CDR3: TGTGCCAGCAGCTCCGGGACTAGCCTAAGCACAGATACGCAGTATTTT. Translating gives CASSSGTSLSTDTQYF.

This rearrangement joins TRBV20-1 to TRBJ2-7, with TRBD2 matching 8 bases. Germline V gives CDR1 DFQATT, CDR2 SNEGSKA (reference sequence). J lost 2 bases, V lost 3 bases, and 9 bases had no gene match. The CDR3 runs 15 residues. CDR3 protein: CSASSSGLAAYEQYF. Here the CDR3 DNA reads TGCAGTGCTAGTAGCTCTGGACTAGCAGCCTACGAGCAGTACTTC.

V usage is TRBV29-1 and J usage is TRBJ1-5, with TRBD1 as a possible D gene (6 bases). Per the germline V gene, CDR1 is SQVTM and CDR2 is ANQGSEA. V was trimmed by 0 bases and J by 15 bases, leaving 12 bases between them. The CDR3 has 11 amino acids. In DNA form, the CDR3 reads TGCAGCGTTGAAGAGGTTGGGGGCGTGCATTTT. Its protein is CSVEEVGGVHF.

This chain connects TRBV11-3 to TRBJ2-3, with D possibly matching TRBD2 (5 bases). There are 16 residues in the CDR3. V dropped 1 base and J dropped 1 base, with 12 bases sitting between them. Germline-derived CDR1 and CDR2 are SGHNT and YENEEA. The CDR3 nucleotides are TGTGCCAGCAGCTTAGGAGTGGGAGAAGGCACAGATACGCAGTATTTT. As protein: CASSLGVGEGTDTQYF.

This chain joins TRBV4-2 and TRBJ1-2; 7 bases line up with TRBD1. After removal of 0 bases from V and 3 bases from J, the junction contained 7 bases not matched to a gene. From germline, CDR1 is LGHNA and CDR2 YNFKEQ. The CDR3 has 16 amino acids. The CDR3 DNA sequence: TGTGCCAGCAGCCAAGATCAGGGGGGTTTCGACTATGGCTACACCTTC. Amino acids: CASSQDQGGFDYGYTF.

DNA for the CDR3: TGTGCCAGCAGTGAAGGGGCAGGCAGCAATGAAAAACTGTTTTTT. Its translation is CASSEGAGSNEKLFF. V is TRBV6-1 and J is TRBJ1-4; D is undetermined. Germline V gene data show CDR1 as MNHNS and CDR2 as SASEGT. The CDR3 extends over 15 amino acids. V was cut by 1 base and J by 5 bases, with 11 bases left in between.

The V and J genes are TRBV9 and TRBJ2-3; D unresolved. CDR1 and CDR2 from the germline V gene are SGDLS and YYNGEE. V gave up 0 bases and J gave up 2 bases, with 10 bases separating them. This CDR3 contains 15 residues. The CDR3 protein is CASSVAELTTDTQYF. As DNA, the CDR3 is TGTGCCAGCAGCGTAGCTGAACTCACCACAGATACGCAGTATTTT.

V is TRBV4-3 and J is TRBJ1-4; 9 bases align to TRBD1. With V trimmed by 3 bases and J by 4 bases, 3 bases remained unmatched. The CDR3 sequence is 15 residues long. CDR1 is LGHNA and CDR2 is YSLEER in the germline V gene. CDR3 bases: TGCGCCAGCAGCCAGCCGGGACAGGGTAATGAAAAACTGTTTTTT. This encodes CASSQPGQGNEKLFF.

Here the CDR3 reads CASRRQGIGNQPQHF. CDR3 nucleotide sequence: TGTGCCAGCAGGAGACAGGGGATCGGCAATCAGCCCCAGCATTTT. J is TRBJ1-5 and V is TRBV6-5; TRBD1 matches 8 bases. The CDR3 runs to 15 residues. Trimming cost V 6 bases and J 2 bases; bases outside gene matches: 6. CDR1 is MNHEY and CDR2 is SVGAGI in the germline V gene.

CDR3: CASRYDSATDTQYF. The CDR3 coding sequence is TGTGCCAGCAGATATGACAGTGCCACAGATACGCAGTATTTT. J is TRBJ2-3 and V is TRBV6-5, with D perhaps TRBD1 (5 bases). Trimming stripped 6 bases from V and 2 bases from J, with 12 bases between. The CDR3 totals 14 residues. Per the germline V gene, CDR1 is MNHEY and CDR2 is SVGAGI.

The chain uses TRBV27 and TRBJ1-5; D is perhaps TRBD1 (5 bases). Germline CDR1 and CDR2: MNHEY and SMNVEV (reference sequence). The CDR3 consists of 15 residues. The V end lost 3 bases, the J end lost 0 bases, and 9 bases lay between the germline ends. CDR3 protein: CASSFQGISNQPQHF. The CDR3 nucleotides are TGTGCCAGCAGTTTTCAGGGAATTAGCAATCAGCCCCAGCATTTT.

A remark on this clone: One end of the junction is discordant with germline, which a read error may explain. V and J are TRBV18 and TRBJ1-1; tentative D call: TRBD1 (6 bases). Germline V CDR1 and CDR2: KGHSH, LQKENI. The CDR3 runs to 13 residues. The CDR3: CASSLDRNAEAFF. Here the CDR3 DNA reads TGTGCCAGCTCACTAGACAGGAACGCTGAAGCTTTCTTT.

This sequence joins TRBV25-1 and TRBJ2-7; TRBD2 is a possible D gene (5 bases). Germline V gene lookup returns CDR1 MGHDK and CDR2 SYGVNS. V shed 5 bases and J shed 10 bases, with 15 bases lying between them. This CDR3 has 12 amino acids. This CDR3 reads CASSLGRSPQYF. The CDR3 DNA reads as TGTGCCAGCAGTTTGGGGAGATCGCCCCAGTACTTC.